This T cell receptor beta chain was retrieved from a study of spatial heterogeneity in lung cancer. Study in general: Detection consistently captured more beta-chain sequences than alpha-chain sequences. Unique TCR and UMI combinations averaged more than ten appearances each in raw reads.

Time point reported: sample taken at primary tumor resection. Unsorted tumor, nontumor lung tissue or cryopreserved PBMC supplied the whole RNA. 72 TRACERx patients with early, untreated non-small cell lung cancer donated samples. TCRdb re-called the 5' RACE reads through MiXCR, storing one row per CDR3 protein. The sample holds around 87,000 distinct CDR3 sequences; more than 10% are singletons and the top ten take more than 40%. About this clonotype: Its antigen is unidentified.

J gave up 2 bases and V 3 bases, and 3 bases lay outside the gene matches. Germline loops: CDR1 SGHDT, CDR2 YYEEEE. The length of the CDR3 is 14 residues. Study results and limitations: At tumor resection, ubiquitous expanded TCRs were detected in blood more often than later.

Sequencing used PBMCs, obtained at surgery. This chain connects TRBV5-6 to TRBJ2-3; TRBD1 agrees at 7 bases. The TCR comes from a male donor with early-stage non-small cell lung cancer. The CDR3 loop is CASSSGQHTDTQYF. DNA of the CDR3: TGTGCCAGCAGCTCGGGACAGCACACAGATACGCAGTATTTT.